This TCR beta chain was documented in a study of blood T cell repertoires in COVID-19. Libraries were prepared by immunoSEQ multiplex PCR; TCRdb keeps only in-frame clonotypes and omits some of them. Of approximately 120,000 clones listed, 70% to 90% are singletons. Trimming removed 2 bases from V and 2 bases from J; junction bases left unmatched: 7. The length of the CDR3 is 17 residues. From germline, CDR1 is ENHRY and CDR2 SYGVKD. The receptor was derived from a human donor in a cohort sampled during active COVID-19. The chain combines TRBV10-3 with TRBJ2-3; 10 bases agree with TRBD2. The sequenced material came from peripheral blood. In nucleotides, the CDR3 is TGTGCCATCAGTGAGCGTAGCGGGAGGCCCTACACAGATACGCAGTATTTT. Amino acid sequence: CAISERSGRPYTDTQYF.